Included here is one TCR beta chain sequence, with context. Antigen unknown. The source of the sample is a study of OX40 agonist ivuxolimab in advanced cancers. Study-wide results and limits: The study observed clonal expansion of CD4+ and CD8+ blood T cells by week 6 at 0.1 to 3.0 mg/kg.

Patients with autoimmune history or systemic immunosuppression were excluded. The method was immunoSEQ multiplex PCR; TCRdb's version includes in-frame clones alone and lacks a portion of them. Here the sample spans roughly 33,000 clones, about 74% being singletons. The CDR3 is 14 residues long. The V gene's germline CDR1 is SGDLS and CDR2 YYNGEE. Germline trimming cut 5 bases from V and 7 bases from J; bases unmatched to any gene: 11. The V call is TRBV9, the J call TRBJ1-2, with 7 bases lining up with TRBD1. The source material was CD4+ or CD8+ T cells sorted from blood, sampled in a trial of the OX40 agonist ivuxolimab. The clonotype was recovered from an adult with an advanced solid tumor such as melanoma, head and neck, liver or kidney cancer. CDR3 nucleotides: TGTGCCAGCAGTACGAAGGTCGACAGGGTTGGCTACACCTTC. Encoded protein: CASSTKVDRVGYTF.